A single T cell receptor beta chain is shown here with its context. Its antigen is currently unknown. This sample stems from a study of cytomegalovirus exposure and HLA in healthy donors. Study-level findings and limits: Cytomegalovirus status was reportedly diagnosed by the classifier with high sensitivity and specificity.

Here immunoSEQ multiplex PCR was the method, and the copy in TCRdb shows in-frame clones only, minus some. The table records about 160,000 clones, 70% to 90% of them present only once. V lost 6 bases and J lost 1, with 13 bases in between. CDR1 and CDR2 (germline): SGHRS, YFSETQ. The CDR3 is made up of 14 amino acids. This chain uses TRBV5-1 with TRBJ1-1; D unclear. Sequenced sample: PBMCs. This TCR was recovered from a woman in her twenties or thirties in good health and CMV-seronegative. DNA of the CDR3: TGCGCCAGCACCTTAGGGCAGGAGAACACTGAAGCTTTCTTT. It translates to CASTLGQENTEAFF.